Listed below are T cell receptor beta chains from one sample, sequenced in a study of CD8 T cells in Susac syndrome. TCRdb reprocessed the immunoSEQ multiplex PCR reads via MiXCR and lists one record per CDR3 protein. The sample records approximately 100,000 distinct CDR3 sequences, approximately 96% being singletons. Material for sequencing was CD4+ T cells from PBMCs. Receptors were obtained from a human donor in good health. Each CDR3 is given with its conserved first and last residue. The order of the fields is V gene, J gene, D gene, clone size, CDR3 protein, CDR3 DNA. The D gene is left open where the match is weak. Rows give clone size only sometimes, using once, few, many, or a class for an expanded clone.

TRBV19	TRBJ1-2	-	once	CASSMERIYGYTF	TGTGCCAGTAGTATGGAACGGATCTATGGCTACACCTTC
TRBV28	TRBJ2-1	TRBD1	-	CASITGGSYNEQFF	TGTGCCAGCATTACAGGGGGTTCCTACAATGAGCAGTTCTTC
TRBV7-2	TRBJ2-5	TRBD2	-	CASSPPSVAGKETQYF	TGTGCCAGCAGCCCCCCTTCGGTAGCGGGCAAAGAGACCCAGTACTTC
TRBV19	TRBJ2-6	-	-	CASSGFSGANVLTF	TGTGCCAGTAGCGGATTCTCTGGGGCCAACGTCCTGACTTTC
TRBV3-1	TRBJ1-1	TRBD1	-	CASSPWDRGNTEAFF	TGTGCCAGCAGCCCCTGGGACAGGGGGAACACTGAAGCTTTCTTT
TRBV7-2	TRBJ1-1	TRBD1	-	CASSPGGSRTEAFF	TGTGCCAGCAGCCCAGGGGGCAGTAGGACTGAAGCTTTCTTT
TRBV27	TRBJ2-3	TRBD2	-	CASSSSPLAGGTDTQYF	TGTGCCAGCAGTTCCAGCCCACTAGCGGGGGGCACAGATACGCAGTATTTT
TRBV4-1	TRBJ1-4	-	-	CASSRGVNEKLFF	TGCGCCAGCAGCAGGGGAGTCAATGAAAAACTGTTTTTT
TRBV15	TRBJ2-7	-	once	CATSREGAGYEQYF	TGTGCCACCAGCAGAGAGGGGGCTGGATACGAGCAGTACTTC
TRBV6-2/TRBV6-3	TRBJ2-7	-	-	CASSYFNRSSYEQYF	TGTGCCAGCAGTTACTTTAACAGGAGCTCCTACGAGCAGTACTTC
TRBV18	TRBJ1-5	-	-	CASSPREGFGGNQPQHF	TGTGCCAGCTCACCACGAGAGGGTTTCGGAGGCAATCAGCCCCAGCATTTT
TRBV9	TRBJ2-1	TRBD2	-	CASSVLSGNYNEQFF	TGTGCCAGCAGCGTACTTAGCGGGAACTACAATGAGCAGTTCTTC
TRBV7-9	TRBJ2-5	-	-	CASSSGLVQETQYF	TGTGCCAGCAGCTCGGGACTGGTCCAAGAGACCCAGTACTTC
TRBV4-3	TRBJ2-2	TRBD1	-	CASSQLRDRGPGELFF	TGCGCCAGCAGCCAGCTCCGGGACAGGGGACCCGGGGAGCTGTTTTTT
TRBV24-1	TRBJ1-2	-	-	CATSDPGGAYGYTF	TGTGCCACCAGTGACCCGGGGGGGGCTTATGGCTACACCTTC
TRBV29-1	TRBJ2-5	TRBD1	-	CSPYRDRAYQETQYF	TGCAGCCCATACCGGGACAGGGCGTACCAAGAGACCCAGTACTTC
TRBV3-1	TRBJ2-3	TRBD1	-	CASSRKTGGDTQYF	TGTGCCAGCAGCCGGAAGACAGGGGGAGATACGCAGTATTTT
TRBV20-1	TRBJ2-5	TRBD1	-	CSARSPGGSWETQYF	TGCAGTGCTAGATCTCCAGGGGGCTCCTGGGAGACCCAGTACTTC
TRBV5-1	TRBJ2-3	-	-	CASSLLGSLEDTQYF	TGCGCCAGCAGCTTGCTCGGTTCGTTAGAAGATACGCAGTATTTT
TRBV4-1	TRBJ2-7	-	-	CASSQGPGTSRYEQYF	TGCGCCAGCAGCCAAGGCCCCGGGACGAGCCGCTACGAGCAGTACTTC
TRBV11-2	TRBJ2-3	-	-	CASSLGVGHTDTQYF	TGTGCCAGCAGCTTAGGGGTCGGGCACACAGATACGCAGTATTTT
TRBV6-5	TRBJ1-1	TRBD1	-	CASSSGQGGRLF	TGTGCCAGCAGCTCGGGACAGGGGGGACGGCTCTTT
TRBV28	TRBJ2-7	TRBD2	-	CASSFGMMGLAGIYEQYF	TGTGCCAGCAGTTTTGGCATGATGGGGCTAGCGGGGATCTACGAGCAGTACTTC
TRBV5-8	TRBJ1-1	-	-	CASNFRVAITEAFF	TGTGCCAGCAACTTCAGGGTTGCCATCACTGAAGCTTTCTTT
TRBV5-1	TRBJ2-1	TRBD2	-	CASSAALTSGGDNEQFF	TGCGCCAGCAGCGCCGCGTTGACTAGCGGGGGGGACAATGAGCAGTTCTTC
TRBV23-1	TRBJ2-7	-	-	CASTPGQGDEQYF	TGCGCCAGCACCCCAGGGCAAGGGGACGAGCAGTACTTC
TRBV5-8	TRBJ2-6	-	-	CASSLVSVPGANVLTF	TGTGCCAGCAGCTTGGTTTCGGTTCCTGGGGCCAACGTCCTGACTTTC
TRBV25-1	TRBJ2-5	-	-	CASRALGGVETQYF	TGTGCCAGCAGGGCCTTGGGGGGCGTGGAGACCCAGTACTTC
TRBV3-1	TRBJ2-7	-	-	CASSQDTGSSYEQYF	TGTGCCAGCAGCCAAGACACGGGAAGCTCCTACGAGCAGTACTTC
TRBV28	TRBJ2-7	TRBD2	-	CASRSSGGTYEQYF	TGTGCCAGCAGGTCTAGCGGGGGGACCTACGAGCAGTACTTC
TRBV7-9	TRBJ1-2	TRBD1	-	CASSLAGQGGGYTF	TGTGCCAGCAGCTTAGCTGGTCAGGGGGGCGGCTACACCTTC
TRBV6-6	TRBJ2-7	TRBD1	once	CASSYTGQAVGEQYF	TGTGCCAGCAGTTATACGGGACAGGCGGTGGGGGAGCAGTACTTC
TRBV29-1	TRBJ2-3	TRBD2	-	CSASGTSGRTDTQYF	TGCAGCGCCTCCGGGACTAGCGGGAGAACCGATACGCAGTATTTT
TRBV4-1	TRBJ2-2	-	-	CASSQMLGGRNTGELFF	TGTGCCAGCAGCCAAATGTTGGGCGGGCGGAACACCGGGGAGCTGTTTTTT
TRBV20-1	TRBJ2-4	-	-	CSAPAQNLAKNIQYF	TGCAGTGCCCCTGCCCAGAACCTAGCCAAAAACATTCAGTACTTC
TRBV30	TRBJ1-5	-	-	CAWSGGSQPQHF	TGTGCCTGGAGTGGGGGTTCTCAGCCCCAGCATTTT
TRBV6-2/TRBV6-3	TRBJ2-3	-	-	CASRPGALGTDTQYF	TGTGCCAGCAGGCCAGGGGCGTTGGGCACAGATACGCAGTATTTT
TRBV7-9	TRBJ2-3	-	-	CASSPNLGTQYF	TGTGCCAGCAGCCCGAACCTGGGTACGCAGTATTTT
TRBV3-1	TRBJ2-2	TRBD2	-	CASSLAGRANSGELFF	TGTGCCAGCAGTCTAGCGGGGAGAGCTAACAGCGGGGAGCTGTTTTTT
TRBV15	TRBJ1-2	-	-	CATSRAYGRRDGYTF	TGTGCCACCAGCAGAGCATACGGACGGCGGGATGGCTACACCTTC
TRBV7-3	TRBJ1-4	-	-	CASSLGQNEKLFF	TGTGCCAGCAGCTTAGGCCAGAATGAAAAACTGTTTTTT
TRBV21-1	TRBJ1-6	-	-	CASSAGTAGDSPLHF	TGTGCCAGCAGCGCCGGGACGGCGGGAGATTCACCCCTCCACTTT
TRBV10-3	TRBJ1-5	-	-	CAISERVGGSNQPQHF	TGTGCCATCAGTGAGCGTGTCGGAGGTAGCAATCAGCCCCAGCATTTT
TRBV3-1	TRBJ2-2	-	-	CASSHWQTNTGELFF	TGTGCCAGCAGCCACTGGCAGACGAACACCGGGGAGCTGTTTTTT
TRBV30	TRBJ2-1	-	-	CAWNRPSGEQFF	TGTGCCTGGAACCGGCCGTCGGGTGAGCAGTTCTTC
TRBV5-1	TRBJ2-7	-	-	CASSFDRASYEQYF	TGCGCCAGCAGCTTCGACCGGGCCTCCTACGAGCAGTACTTC
TRBV5-1	TRBJ2-7	-	-	CASSPGTVYSYEQYF	TGCGCCAGCAGCCCGGGAACAGTCTATTCCTACGAGCAGTACTTC
TRBV29-1	TRBJ2-5	-	-	CSVCPMGVQETQYF	TGCAGCGTTTGTCCAATGGGGGTTCAAGAGACCCAGTACTTC
TRBV27	TRBJ2-7	-	-	CASSLSAGFSYEQYF	TGTGCCAGCAGTTTATCGGCAGGTTTTTCCTACGAGCAGTACTTC
TRBV10-3	TRBJ1-1	TRBD1	-	CAIARTGGAEAFF	TGTGCCATCGCACGAACAGGGGGGGCTGAAGCTTTCTTT
TRBV4-1	TRBJ2-7	-	once	CASSHGQVGEQYF	TGCGCCAGCAGCCACGGGCAGGTCGGCGAGCAGTACTTC